In this sample, the clone carrying this TCR beta chain turned up many times. Its antigen is currently unknown. Patients were excluded for uncontrolled infection, other autoimmune disease, pregnancy or lactation. This sample was included in a study of T cells in Graves' hyperthyroidism and ophthalmopathy. Amplification of TCR beta CDR3 regions was performed using RNA transcripts as template. Using the HTBI primer set, a first-round RT-PCR was run on the TCR CDR3. TCRdb reanalysed the multiplex PCR reads using MiXCR and keeps one entry per CDR3 protein. The repertoire holds 270,000 or so distinct CDR3 sequences, approximately 14% seen once, with 30% in the top ten. Study-level points and caveats: A model of 13 V-J pairs discriminated ophthalmopathy from stable hyperthyroidism. For ophthalmopathy, model prediction preceded onset by a median roughly 5.9 months. Within blood appeared most thyroid clonotypes that had expanded above 0.001.

CDR1 MNHNS and CDR2 SASEGT come from the germline V gene. The V gene lost 4 bases and the J gene lost 3 bases, with 6 bases spanning the gap. This CDR3 contains 12 residues. The TCR comes from a woman aged 45-59 years with Graves' hyperthyroidism that later progressed to Graves' ophthalmopathy. V gene TRBV6-1 combines with J gene TRBJ2-5; no reliable D call. Material for sequencing was blood. The CDR3 nucleotides are TGTGCCAGCAGTGCCACGAAAGAGACCCAGTACTTC. Translating it yields CASSATKETQYF.